This TCR beta chain emerged from a study of early T cells in non-severe SARS-CoV-2 infection. The overall study: Unsorted whole-blood RNA was sequenced in bulk, leaving chains unpaired.

In this sample, this clonotype turned up a few times. What it recognizes is unknown. Findings and caveats of the study: Matching against VDJdb likely underestimated virus-specific expansions, favoring anti-spike CD8.

The protocol attached unique molecular identifiers to individual cDNA molecules. Via MiXCR, TCRdb re-called the 5' RACE reads, giving one row per CDR3 protein. The profile shows about 59,000 distinct CDR3 sequences, approximately 12% of them singletons. Trimming shortened V by 1 base and J by 7 bases, and 17 bases separated the two germline ends. This CDR3 spans 15 amino acids. Germline CDR1 is DFQATT and CDR2 is SNEGSKA (reference sequence). The rearrangement uses TRBV20-1 and TRBJ2-1; D is perhaps TRBD2 (5 bases). Sequencing input: whole blood. The sequence was collected from an adult who was a healthcare worker with PCR-confirmed SARS-CoV-2 infection or an uninfected control (not recorded which). CDR3 amino acids: CSARATEAPGNEQFF. The CDR3 DNA reads as TGCAGTGCTAGAGCTACCGAGGCTCCGGGGAATGAGCAGTTCTTC.